A single sample is the source of the 27 T cell receptor beta chains below, sequenced in a study of T cell responses to AZD1222 COVID-19 vaccine. Sequencing was performed with immunoSEQ multiplex PCR; in TCRdb, only in-frame clones are kept and a portion is missing. The table shows around 180,000 clones, with approximately 90% occurring only once. Specimen: peripheral blood, collected on day 0 of AZD1222 vaccination. The receptors come from an adult in good health.

V and J are TRBV24-1 and TRBJ2-5; the match to TRBD1 covers 8 bases. Per germline, CDR1 KGHDR and CDR2 SFDVKD. This CDR3 comprises 19 residues. Trimming took 2 bases from V and 5 from J; bases not matched to a gene: 18. In DNA, the CDR3 is TGTGCCACCAGTGATTCCCTAAAAGACTCAGGGGGCGCATGGGAGACCCAGTACTTC. Its protein product is CATSDSLKDSGGAWETQYF.

The V gene is TRBV4-2, the J gene TRBJ2-1, with TRBD2 matching over 7 bases. The CDR3 loop spans 17 amino acids. Per the germline V gene, CDR1 is LGHNA and CDR2 is YNFKEQ. V lost 3 bases, J lost 1 base, and 9 bases stayed unmatched. The CDR3 here is CASSHSLSAGSYNEQFF. DNA for the CDR3: TGTGCCAGCAGCCACTCCCTTTCAGCGGGATCCTACAATGAGCAGTTCTTC.

This clone occurred a few times. V gene TRBV21-1 combines with J gene TRBJ1-1. TRBV21-1 is termed a pseudogene. The CDR3 is 15 residues long. CDR3 region: CASSKWVPANTEAFF. CDR3 sequence (DNA): TGTGCCAGCAGCAAGTGGGTTCCAGCGAACACTGAAGCTTTCTTT.

This clone occurred a few times. This chain joins TRBV12-3 or TRBV12-4 and TRBJ1-5; D is possibly TRBD1 (6 bases). CDR3 length: 13 amino acids. The V gene lost 3 bases and the J gene lost 7 bases, with 10 bases spanning the gap. The CDR3 region has the DNA TGTGCCAGCAGTTTCGGACAGCCCCAGCCCCAGCATTTT. This sequence encodes CASSFGQPQPQHF.

The chain has TRBV3-1 (or the pseudogene TRBV3-2) and TRBJ1-3; 9 positions match TRBD1. Germline V gene sequence: CDR1 LGHDT, CDR2 YNNKEL (reference sequence). V shed 4 bases, J shed 4 bases, and the junction held 8 bases outside the gene matches. CDR3 length: 16 residues. The CDR3 nucleotides are TGTGCCAGCAGCCTTACAGGGGGCGCGGGAGGAAACACCATATATTTT. Encoded protein: CASSLTGGAGGNTIYF.

This clone was found once. This rearrangement joins TRBV7-8 to TRBJ2-1; D not resolved. CDR3 length: 16 amino acids. Trimming took off 1 base at V and 6 bases at J, with 16 bases between the two ends. Germline CDR1 reads SGHVS; CDR2 reads FQNEAQ. The CDR3 DNA sequence: TGTGCCAGCAGCTTAGACCCGGGTGGGATACGCAATGAGCAGTTCTTC. This codes for CASSLDPGGIRNEQFF.

This chain joins TRBV4-1 and TRBJ2-7; the match to TRBD2 covers 9 bases. The CDR3 covers 18 residues. CDR1 and CDR2 (germline): MGHRA, YSYEKL. The ends lost 0 bases at V and 4 bases at J; junction bases unmatched: 13. CDR3 loop: CASSQDRWSSGRVYEQYF. The CDR3, as DNA: TGCGCCAGCAGCCAAGATAGGTGGAGTAGCGGGAGAGTATACGAGCAGTACTTC.

This chain joins TRBV12-3 or TRBV12-4 and TRBJ2-2; unclear D gene. The V end was cut by 3 bases, the J end by 7 bases, with 6 bases between. This CDR3 is 12 amino acids long. The CDR3 DNA follows: TGTGCCAGCAGTTTGCCCGGCGGGGAGCTGTTTTTT. Protein product: CASSLPGGELFF.

This clone was counted a single time. Without the conserved terminal phenylalanine or tryptophan, this CDR3 likely stems from a read error. The DNA is omitted, as the CDR3 cannot be located on it reliably, and the CDR3 follows TCRdb's listing. This chain connects TRBV30 to TRBJ1-2. Per germline, CDR1 GTSNPN and CDR2 SVGIG (reference sequence). The CDR3 is 12 residues long, ends included. CDR3 amino acids: CAWSREWGALGY.

Details on this clone: The identical CDR3 is also encoded by other nucleotide sequences in the sample. Here the CDR3 reads CSARDFYEQYF. CDR3 nucleotide sequence: TGCAGTGCGAGGGACTTCTACGAGCAGTACTTC. The chain recombines TRBV20-1 with TRBJ2-7, with a tentative D call TRBD2 (6 bases). The V gene's germline CDR1 is DFQATT and CDR2 SNEGSKA (reference sequence). The length of the CDR3 is 11 residues. V lost 6 bases to trimming and J lost 3 bases, with 9 bases between them.

V gene TRBV7-2 combines with J gene TRBJ1-2; 7 bases are a match to TRBD1. The CDR3 extends over 13 amino acids. The trim removed 6 bases at V and 4 bases at J, leaving 5 bases unmatched. Germline V lookup: CDR1 SGHTA, CDR2 FQGNSA. CDR3 residues: CASRPTGVYGYTF. The CDR3, as DNA: TGTGCCAGCAGACCTACAGGGGTCTATGGCTACACCTTC.

This clone was seen more than once but under ten times. The J gene is TRBJ1-2, the V gene TRBV28, with no clear D. The germline gives CDR1 MDHEN, CDR2 SYDVKM. The CDR3 loop spans 14 amino acids. The V end was cut by 4 bases, the J end by 8 bases, with 17 bases between. This CDR3 is CASSSRGRVGGYTF. Here the CDR3 DNA reads TGTGCCAGCAGTTCCCGCGGGAGGGTAGGCGGCTACACCTTC.

This clone has a single count. The chain couples TRBV6-6 to TRBJ1-6; 10 nucleotides agree with TRBD1. Germline CDR1 MNHNY, CDR2 SVGAGI (reference sequence). The CDR3 is 16 residues long. V was pared by 5 bases and J by 6 bases, with 7 bases of the junction left unmatched. The CDR3 DNA reads TGTGCCAGCAGTCGAGTCTGGGACAGGGGTAATTCACCCCTCCACTTT. Translated: CASSRVWDRGNSPLHF.

V and J are TRBV5-1 and TRBJ1-3; 7 bases are a match to TRBD1. The V gene end was trimmed by 0 bases and the J gene end by 5 bases; junction bases not matched to a gene: 5. The length of the CDR3 is 15 residues. CDR1 is SGHRS, CDR2 YFSETQ, per germline. This CDR3 is CASSLGGTVRNTIYF. The CDR3 coding sequence is TGCGCCAGCAGCTTGGGAGGGACAGTGAGAAACACCATATATTTT.

This chain joins TRBV7-3 and TRBJ2-3, with D unresolved. Germline loops: CDR1 SGHTA, CDR2 FQGTGA. This CDR3 has 16 amino acids. The V end was cut by 1 base, the J end by 4 bases, with 15 bases between. The CDR3, as DNA: TGTGCCAGCAGCTTAAGGGCCCTAAACGCGGCAGATACGCAGTATTTT. This encodes CASSLRALNAADTQYF.

V and J are TRBV28 and TRBJ2-7; D unresolved. Trimming took 2 bases from V and 4 from J, leaving 12 bases between them. The CDR3 loop spans 14 amino acids. The germline gives CDR1 MDHEN, CDR2 SYDVKM. CDR3 DNA: TGTGCCAGCAGTTTAGGTATGACACTTTACGAGCAGTACTTC. It is translated as CASSLGMTLYEQYF.

This chain connects TRBV10-1 to TRBJ2-2; 8 bases align to TRBD2. J gave up 2 bases and V 6 bases, and 5 bases lay outside the gene matches. There are 15 residues in the CDR3. CDR1 and CDR2 (germline): WNHNN, SYGVQD (reference sequence). As DNA, the CDR3 is TGCGCCAGCAGGGCGGGAGGTCAAAACACCGGGGAGCTGTTTTTT. Protein: CASRAGGQNTGELFF.

This clone has a handful of counts. The gene calls are TRBV5-1 and TRBJ2-7; the D gene is possibly TRBD1 (6 bases). The CDR3 runs 17 residues. Germline CDR1 SGHRS, CDR2 YFSETQ. Between the trimmed V and J ends, which lost 4 bases and 4 bases, there was a span of 24 bases. The CDR3 spells CASSPQLGGRASYEQYF. CDR3 bases: TGCGCCAGCAGCCCCCAGCTTGGGGGCAGGGCCTCATACGAGCAGTACTTC.

Only a few counts were recorded for this clone. CDR3 loop: CASSFNAKTGGVGHGYTF. The CDR3, as DNA: TGTGCCAGCAGCTTTAATGCTAAAACAGGGGGCGTTGGACATGGCTACACCTTC. The chain uses TRBV7-9 and TRBJ1-2; 9 bases are a match to TRBD1. The CDR3 is made up of 18 amino acids. J lost 6 bases, V lost 3 bases, and 17 bases had no gene match. CDR1 is SEHNR and CDR2 is FQNEAQ in the germline V gene (reference sequence). The whole variable domain, filled in from reference TRBV7-9 and TRBJ1-2, reads DTGVSQNPRHKITKRGQNVTFRCDPISEHNRLYWYRQTLGQGPEFLTYFQNEAQLEKSRLLSDRFSAERPKGSFSTLEIQRTEQGDSAMYLCASSFNAKTGGVGHGYTFGSGTRLTVV.

The V gene is TRBV4-1, the J gene TRBJ2-7; weak D call: TRBD2 (6 bases). The CDR3 consists of 16 residues. The germline V gene encodes CDR1 MGHRA and CDR2 YSYEKL. The V gene lost 1 base and the J gene lost 6 bases, with 19 bases spanning the gap. In DNA form, the CDR3 reads TGCGCCAGCAGCCAAGGAAGTTACGGGAGAGGCGCCGAGCAGTACTTC. Translated: CASSQGSYGRGAEQYF.

V and J are TRBV5-5 and TRBJ2-2, with 9 nucleotides matching TRBD2. The CDR3 is 16 residues long. The ends lost 1 base at V and 5 bases at J; junction bases unmatched: 6. CDR1 and CDR2 from the germline V gene are SGHKS and YYEKEE (reference sequence). The CDR3 bases are TGTGCCAGCAGCTTGTGGGCGGGAGGGCCGACCGGGGAGCTGTTTTTT. Its protein is CASSLWAGGPTGELFF. Drawing the rest from reference TRBV5-5 and TRBJ2-2, the complete variable domain is DAGVTQSPTHLIKTRGQQVTLRCSPISGHKSVSWYQQVLGQGPQFIFQYYEKEERGRGNFPDRFSARQFPNYSSELNVNALLLGDSALYLCASSLWAGGPTGELFFGEGSRLTVL.

The chain recombines TRBV7-9 with TRBJ1-1; D unresolved. The V end lost 1 base, the J end lost 5 bases, and 11 bases lay between the germline ends. This CDR3 has 14 amino acids. Germline assignment: CDR1 SEHNR and CDR2 FQNEAQ (reference sequence). The CDR3 region is CASSLEGIRTEAFF. CDR3 coding DNA: TGTGCCAGCAGCTTAGAAGGGATTCGTACTGAAGCTTTCTTT.

The rearrangement joins TRBV19 to TRBJ1-5, with 7 bases that match TRBD1. Germline values: CDR1 LNHDA, CDR2 SQIVND (reference sequence). The CDR3 extends over 15 amino acids. Trimming at V came to 7 bases and at J to 5 bases, leaving 11 bases not matched to a gene. The DNA for the CDR3 is TGTGCCAGTAATTTCCCCGACAGGGTGCATCAGCCCCAGCATTTT. Translation: CASNFPDRVHQPQHF.

The chain combines TRBV19 with TRBJ1-5; tentative D call: TRBD1 (6 bases). Germline CDR1 and CDR2: LNHDA and SQIVND (reference sequence). The CDR3 spans 16 residues. Trimming left V 3 bases short and J 9 bases short, with 21 bases between. As DNA, the CDR3 is TGTGCCAGTAGTATGAGCCAGCAGGGCAGGGGAAGGCCCCAGCATTTT. Its translation: CASSMSQQGRGRPQHF.

This sequence joins TRBV5-1 and TRBJ1-1; 7 bases align to TRBD1. There are 15 residues in the CDR3. After removal of 1 base from V and 6 bases from J, the junction contained 9 bases not matched to a gene. CDR1 is SGHRS and CDR2 is YFSETQ in the germline V gene. CDR3 bases: TGCGCCAGCAGCTTGAGGGCAGGGGGAAACGCTGAAGCTTTCTTT. Its protein is CASSLRAGGNAEAFF.

V gene TRBV2 combines with J gene TRBJ2-6; no firm D call. V lost 2 bases and J lost 0, with 5 bases in between. Germline assignment: CDR1 SNHLY and CDR2 FYNNEI. This CDR3 contains 15 residues. The CDR3 DNA follows: TGTGCCAGCAGTGAAAGGAACTCTGGGGCCAACGTCCTGACTTTC. Protein sequence: CASSERNSGANVLTF.

The chain uses TRBV6-5 and TRBJ1-6; D might be TRBD1 (6 bases). CDR3 length: 12 residues. Trimming left V 6 bases short and J 6 bases short, with 6 bases between. CDR1 is MNHEY and CDR2 is SVGAGI in the germline V gene. Here the CDR3 reads CASRQGNSPLHF. The CDR3 nucleotides are TGTGCCAGCAGACAGGGTAATTCACCCCTCCACTTT.